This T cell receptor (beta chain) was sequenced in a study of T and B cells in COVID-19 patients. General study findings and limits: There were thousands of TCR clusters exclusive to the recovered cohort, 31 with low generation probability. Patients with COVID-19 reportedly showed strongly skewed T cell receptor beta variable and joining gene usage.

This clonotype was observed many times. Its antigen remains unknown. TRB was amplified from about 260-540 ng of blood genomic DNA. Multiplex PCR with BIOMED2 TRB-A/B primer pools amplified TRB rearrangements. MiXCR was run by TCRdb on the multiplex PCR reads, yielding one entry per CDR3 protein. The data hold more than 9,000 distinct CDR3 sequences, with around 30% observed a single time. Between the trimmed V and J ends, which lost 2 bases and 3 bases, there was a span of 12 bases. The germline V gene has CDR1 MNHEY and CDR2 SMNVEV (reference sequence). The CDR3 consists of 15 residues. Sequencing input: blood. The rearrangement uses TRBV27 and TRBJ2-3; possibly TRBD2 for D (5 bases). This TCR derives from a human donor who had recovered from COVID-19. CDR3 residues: CASSLRLAGTDTQYF. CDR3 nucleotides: TGTGCCAGCAGTTTAAGGCTAGCTGGGACAGATACGCAGTATTTT.